This passage covers 26 T cell receptor beta chains from one sample sequenced in a study of control samples from healthy donors and cancer patients. Here immunoSEQ multiplex PCR was the method, and the copy in TCRdb shows in-frame clones only, minus some. This sample carries 90,000 to 100,000 clones, roughly three quarters of them seen once, and the ten largest clones take roughly a tenth. The sample consisted of blood. The receptors originated from a woman in her twenties or thirties in good health.

The genes are TRBV19 and TRBJ1-1, with a possible D match to TRBD1 (5 bases). The V gene lost 1 base and the J gene lost 2 bases, with 8 bases spanning the gap. The CDR3 spans 14 residues. Per the germline V gene, CDR1 is LNHDA and CDR2 is SQIVND (reference sequence). The CDR3 sequence: CASSIVRGNTEAFF. The CDR3 nucleotides read TGTGCCAGTAGTATAGTAAGGGGAAACACTGAAGCTTTCTTT.

This clone was counted between two and nine times. The V call is TRBV20-1, the J call TRBJ1-4; TRBD1 is a possible D gene (5 bases). V was shortened by 4 bases and J by 16 bases, with 16 bases between the two germline ends. Germline V gives CDR1 DFQATT, CDR2 SNEGSKA (reference sequence). The CDR3 spans 11 residues. Here the CDR3 DNA reads TGCAGTGCTATCAAACAGGCGATTGGGTTTTTT. Translation: CSAIKQAIGFF.

This clone was picked up one time. V gene TRBV21-1 combines with J gene TRBJ1-4. TRBV21-1 is a recognized pseudogene. The CDR3 spans 14 residues. The CDR3 is CASKEDGNTEKLFF. For the CDR3, the DNA is TGTGCCAGCAAAGAGGACGGGAATACTGAAAAACTGTTTTTT.

The chain links TRBV5-4 to TRBJ1-1, with unresolved D. The germline V gene encodes CDR1 SGHNT and CDR2 YYREEE (reference sequence). The length of the CDR3 is 14 residues. With 4 bases removed from V and 2 bases from J, the gap between germline ends came to 12 bases. The CDR3 region is CASSHSLGNTEAFF. DNA for the CDR3: TGTGCCAGCAGCCATTCTCTAGGAAACACTGAAGCTTTCTTT.

This chain joins TRBV27 and TRBJ2-7; D tentatively fits TRBD1 or TRBD2 (6 bases each). CDR1 is MNHEY and CDR2 is SMNVEV in the germline V gene (reference sequence). This CDR3 has 14 residues. V gave up 1 base and J gave up 4 bases, with 11 bases separating them. CDR3 protein: CASSLYGGLYEQYF. CDR3 DNA: TGTGCCAGCAGTTTATACGGGGGCCTATACGAGCAGTACTTC.

V is TRBV5-1 and J is TRBJ2-7; D perhaps matches TRBD1 (5 bases). The CDR3 is made up of 14 amino acids. CDR1 SGHRS and CDR2 YFSETQ come from the germline V gene. V was pared by 4 bases and J by 3 bases, with 14 bases between. The CDR3: CASSPTATRYEQYF. CDR3 coding DNA: TGCGCCAGCAGCCCGACAGCCACTCGCTACGAGCAGTACTTC.

The gene calls are TRBV4-3 and TRBJ2-1; D remains unclear. In germline, CDR1 is LGHNA, CDR2 YSLEER. The CDR3 runs 14 residues. The ends were cut back, 6 bases at V and 3 bases at J, with 12 bases in the middle. CDR3 sequence reads: CASSRSVGYNEQFF. CDR3 in DNA: TGCGCCAGCAGTCGGAGCGTAGGCTACAATGAGCAGTTCTTC.

This sequence joins TRBV29-1 and TRBJ2-7; tentative D call: TRBD2 (6 bases). V was shortened by 7 bases and J by 0 bases, with 13 bases between the two germline ends. Germline CDR1 and CDR2: SQVTM and ANQGSEA. The CDR3 has 13 amino acids. This chain's CDR3 is CSGVGEDSYEQYF. The CDR3 DNA reads TGCAGCGGGGTAGGGGAGGACTCCTACGAGCAGTACTTC.

This sequence joins TRBV18 and TRBJ1-5; 8 positions agree with TRBD1. The V gene end was trimmed by 6 bases and the J gene end by 4 bases; junction bases not matched to a gene: 5. Germline V gives CDR1 KGHSH, CDR2 LQKENI. The CDR3 covers 14 residues. The CDR3 region is CASSARQGNQPQHF. Here the CDR3 DNA reads TGTGCCAGCTCGGCACGACAGGGGAATCAGCCCCAGCATTTT.

The chain combines TRBV5-1 with TRBJ2-3, with 8 bases that match TRBD2. CDR3 size: 16 residues. CDR1 and CDR2 (germline): SGHRS, YFSETQ. V lost 0 bases to trimming and J lost 3 bases; unmatched junction nucleotides: 6. In DNA form, the CDR3 reads TGCGCCAGCAGCTTGGAATGGGGACTAGTAACAGATACGCAGTATTTT. Protein sequence: CASSLEWGLVTDTQYF. Looking up the rest from reference TRBV5-1 and TRBJ2-3 gives the full variable domain: KAGVTQTPRYLIKTRGQQVTLSCSPISGHRSVSWYQQTPGQGLQFLFEYFSETQRNKGNFPGRFSGRQFSNSRSEMNVSTLELGDSALYLCASSLEWGLVTDTQYFGPGTRLTVL.

V is TRBV29-1 and J is TRBJ1-2; possible D gene TRBD1, 6 bases. Germline CDR1 reads SQVTM; CDR2 reads ANQGSEA. The V gene lost 3 bases and the J gene lost 4 bases, with 15 bases spanning the gap. This CDR3 spans 14 amino acids. The chain's CDR3 is CSVDGQGLSYGYTF. CDR3 coding DNA: TGCAGCGTTGACGGGCAGGGGCTATCCTATGGCTACACCTTC.

This sequence joins TRBV5-1 and TRBJ1-6; 8 bases are shared with TRBD1. V gave up 0 bases and J gave up 10 bases; unmatched junction bases: 6. Germline assignment: CDR1 SGHRS and CDR2 YFSETQ. The CDR3 is 15 residues long. CDR3 loop: CASSLAGQGRSPLHF. DNA of the CDR3: TGCGCCAGCAGCTTGGCTGGACAGGGAAGATCACCCCTCCACTTT.

V usage is TRBV25-1 and J usage is TRBJ2-1, with 7 bases lining up with TRBD2. Unmatched junction bases numbered 6, after V lost 1 base and J lost 3 bases. This CDR3 comprises 16 residues. The germline V gene encodes CDR1 MGHDK and CDR2 SYGVNS. CDR3 bases: TGTGCCAGCAGTGAATCTCGCGGGGACTACTACAATGAGCAGTTCTTC. Amino acids: CASSESRGDYYNEQFF.

This clone was counted between two and nine times. The V gene is TRBV28, the J gene TRBJ1-2; no definite D call. V gave up 3 bases and J gave up 5 bases, with 13 bases separating them. The germline V gene has CDR1 MDHEN and CDR2 SYDVKM. This CDR3 comprises 14 residues. The CDR3, as DNA: TGTGCCAGCAGTTTGGTCGGCCTTGGGTATGGCTACACCTTC. Protein: CASSLVGLGYGYTF.

The chain employs TRBV18 and TRBJ2-3; 9 bases map to TRBD2. Germline V gene data show CDR1 as KGHSH and CDR2 as LQKENI. Trimming at V came to 6 bases and at J to 3 bases, leaving 13 bases not matched to a gene. The CDR3 has 17 amino acids. The CDR3, as DNA: TGTGCCAGCTCGCCAGCTCCGGGACTAGCAGGTACAGATACGCAGTATTTT. Protein product: CASSPAPGLAGTDTQYF.

The chain carries TRBV29-1 and TRBJ2-5; 8 bases align to TRBD1. Germline assignment: CDR1 SQVTM and CDR2 ANQGSEA. The CDR3 is 13 residues long. V was pared by 4 bases and J by 5 bases, with 6 bases of the junction left unmatched. The CDR3 bases are TGCAGCGTTGGCAGGGGGCTAGGGGAGACCCAGTACTTC. Translated, it gives CSVGRGLGETQYF.

The chain carries TRBV27 and TRBJ2-7; 11 positions agree with TRBD1. The length of the CDR3 is 16 residues. Trimming took 5 bases from V and 3 from J; bases not matched to a gene: 9. CDR1 is MNHEY, CDR2 SMNVEV, per germline (reference sequence). CDR3 in DNA: TGTGCCAGCAGTCCTAGGGACAGGGGGAAGCTCTACGAGCAGTACTTC. Translation gives CASSPRDRGKLYEQYF.

The chain combines TRBV27 with TRBJ1-5; TRBD1 aligns across 8 bases. Trimming at V came to 6 bases and at J to 5 bases, leaving 21 bases not matched to a gene. The CDR3 consists of 19 residues. CDR1 and CDR2 (germline): MNHEY, SMNVEV (reference sequence). The CDR3 loop reads CASSSLPSSRQGADQPQHF. CDR3 bases: TGTGCCAGCAGCTCCCTTCCGAGTAGTAGGCAGGGGGCTGATCAGCCCCAGCATTTT.

The V call is TRBV5-4, the J call TRBJ2-6; no clear D gene. CDR3 length equals 13 residues. V dropped 0 bases and J dropped 4 bases, with 2 bases sitting between them. Looked up from germline, CDR1 is SGHNT and CDR2 is YYREEE (reference sequence). In nucleotides, the CDR3 is TGTGCCAGCAGCTTGGCCGGGGCCAACGTCCTGACTTTC. Translation gives CASSLAGANVLTF. Full variable domain (outside the CDR3, taken from reference TRBV5-4 and TRBJ2-6): ETGVTQSPTHLIKTRGQQVTLRCSSQSGHNTVSWYQQALGQGPQFIFQYYREEENGRGNFPPRFSGLQFPNYSSELNVNALELDDSALYLCASSLAGANVLTFGAGSRLTVL.

This chain links TRBV6-2 or TRBV6-3 with TRBJ2-7; 9 bases match TRBD2. The germline CDR1 and CDR2 sequences are MNHEY and SVGEGT. The CDR3 runs to 15 residues. V lost 0 bases to trimming and J lost 6 bases; unmatched junction nucleotides: 6. CDR3 in DNA: TGTGCCAGCAGTTACTCGGTAGCGGGGGATGCCGAGCAGTACTTC. Protein product: CASSYSVAGDAEQYF.

This clone showed up just once. CDR3 DNA: TGCGCCAGCAGCTGGGACCCTGAAACCTACGAGCAGTACTTC. As protein: CASSWDPETYEQYF. The rearrangement joins TRBV5-1 to TRBJ2-7; perhaps D is TRBD1 or TRBD2 (5 bases each). The CDR3 consists of 14 residues. Germline-derived CDR1 and CDR2 are SGHRS and YFSETQ. V lost 3 bases, J lost 2 bases, and 12 bases lay in between.

The chain uses TRBV7-2 and TRBJ2-7, with D possibly matching TRBD2 (6 bases). V was trimmed by 3 bases and J by 0 bases, leaving 18 bases between them. Germline-derived CDR1 and CDR2 are SGHTA and FQGNSA. The length of the CDR3 is 17 residues. The CDR3 DNA is TGTGCCAGCAGCTTTACAACGGGACTGCTAAGCTCCTACGAGCAGTACTTC. Encoded protein: CASSFTTGLLSSYEQYF. Complete variable domain (other parts from reference TRBV7-2 and TRBJ2-7): GAGVSQSPSNKVTEKGKDVELRCDPISGHTALYWYRQSLGQGLEFLIYFQGNSAPDKSGLPSDRFSAERTGGSVSTLTIQRTQQEDSAVYLCASSFTTGLLSSYEQYFGPGTRLTVT.

This clone was seen a handful of times. The genes are TRBV7-6 and TRBJ2-7, with a tentative D call TRBD1 (6 bases). The CDR3 runs to 13 residues. V was shortened by 5 bases and J by 7 bases, with 15 bases between the two germline ends. The germline gives CDR1 SGHVS, CDR2 FNYEAQ. The CDR3: CASSLETGLEQYF. The DNA of the CDR3 is TGTGCCAGCAGCCTCGAAACAGGGCTAGAGCAGTACTTC.

V is TRBV29-1 and J is TRBJ1-1, with D possibly TRBD1 on 6 matching bases. The V and J ends lost 6 bases and 1 base respectively, with 9 bases between them. There are 12 residues in the CDR3. CDR1 is SQVTM, CDR2 ANQGSEA, per germline. The CDR3 nucleotides are TGCAGCGTCAGGGGCCAGAACACTGAAGCTTTCTTT. Its protein product is CSVRGQNTEAFF.

This sequence joins TRBV19 and TRBJ2-1, with a possible D match to TRBD1 (6 bases). The germline gives CDR1 LNHDA, CDR2 SQIVND (reference sequence). This CDR3 has 15 residues. The V end was cut by 4 bases, the J end by 3 bases, with 13 bases between. In DNA form, the CDR3 reads TGTGCCAGTAGTACCCGACAGGCATACTACAATGAGCAGTTCTTC. Its protein product is CASSTRQAYYNEQFF.

This clone was detected a few times. The V and J genes are TRBV27 and TRBJ2-2; no definite D call. The CDR3 covers 12 residues. V was shortened by 5 bases and J by 2 bases, with 3 bases between the two germline ends. CDR1 and CDR2 from the germline V gene are MNHEY and SMNVEV (reference sequence). The CDR3: CASSHNTGELFF. The CDR3 nucleotides read TGTGCCAGCAGTCATAACACCGGGGAGCTGTTTTTT.